Listed here are 8 T cell receptor beta chains from one sample, sequenced in a study of shared clonotypes between healthy human individuals. Cells designated naive CD8 were CD45RO-negative and were positively selected for CCR7, with terminally differentiated effector memory CD45RA+ cells excluded. Some clones are missing from TCRdb's copy, which holds only in-frame ones; the method was immunoSEQ multiplex PCR. The sample includes hundreds of thousands of clones, roughly 96% of them seen just once. Sequences were obtained from naive CD8+ T cells sorted from blood. All receptors derive from a man aged 25 to 40 in good health.

J is TRBJ2-1 and V is TRBV27; no clear D gene. Germline CDR1 reads MNHEY; CDR2 reads SMNVEV (reference sequence). This CDR3 contains 17 residues. V was cut by 4 bases and J by 4 bases, with 20 bases left in between. The CDR3 coding sequence is TGTGCCAGCAGTTCGGCTGCCCCCGGTCCTACTTACAATGAGCAGTTCTTC. It encodes CASSSAAPGPTYNEQFF.

The chain uses TRBV27 and TRBJ2-7, with TRBD2 matching 9 bases. Germline V gives CDR1 MNHEY, CDR2 SMNVEV (reference sequence). The J segment lost 1 base and the V segment lost 8 bases, leaving 12 bases of the junction unmatched. There are 16 residues in the CDR3. The CDR3, as DNA: TGTGCCAGCGGGTCCTTAGCGGGAGCGACATCCTACGAGCAGTACTTC. It translates to CASGSLAGATSYEQYF.

J is TRBJ2-7 and V is TRBV27; TRBD1 or TRBD2 may be the D gene (5 bases each). Trimming cost V 6 bases and J 4 bases, with 28 bases left between them. Germline CDR1 is MNHEY and CDR2 is SMNVEV (reference sequence). There are 18 residues in the CDR3. CDR3 sequence reads: CASRAGEGRPLTKYEQYF. CDR3 sequence (DNA): TGTGCCAGCAGGGCGGGCGAGGGGCGTCCTCTAACCAAATACGAGCAGTACTTC.

The sample holds a few counts of this clone. The chain is built from TRBV30 and TRBJ2-7; either TRBD1 or TRBD2 may supply D (5 bases each). This CDR3 contains 14 residues. Germline V gene data show CDR1 as GTSNPN and CDR2 as SVGIG (reference sequence). Trimming pared 1 base from V and 3 bases from J, leaving 13 bases between. The CDR3 spells CAWSAGDGSYEQYF. The CDR3 region has the DNA TGTGCCTGGAGTGCCGGGGACGGTAGCTACGAGCAGTACTTC. The variable domain in full, with the rest retrieved from reference TRBV30 and TRBJ2-7, is SQTIHQWPATLVQPVGSPLSLECTVEGTSNPNLYWYRQAAGRGLQLLFYSVGIGQISSEVPQNLSASRPQDRQFILSSKKLLLSDSGFYLCAWSAGDGSYEQYFGPGTRLTVT.

The rearrangement links TRBV27 to TRBJ2-5; 8 bases are shared with TRBD1. Germline values: CDR1 MNHEY, CDR2 SMNVEV (reference sequence). V shed 3 bases, J shed 6 bases, and the junction held 12 bases outside the gene matches. This CDR3 contains 16 residues. The CDR3 spells CASSFEGSGGWKTQYF. CDR3 nucleotides: TGTGCCAGCAGTTTTGAAGGGTCAGGGGGCTGGAAGACCCAGTACTTC.

The V gene is TRBV5-5, the J gene TRBJ2-3; D ambiguous. This CDR3 is built from 12 residues. Germline CDR1 SGHKS, CDR2 YYEKEE (reference sequence). The V end lost 5 bases, the J end lost 3 bases, and 7 bases lay between the germline ends. Here the CDR3 reads CASSEVTDTQYF. The CDR3 DNA sequence: TGTGCCAGCAGTGAGGTTACAGATACGCAGTATTTT.

With regard to this clone: Other DNA sequences in the sample encode the same CDR3. The chain has TRBV14 and TRBJ2-7; a possible D gene is TRBD1 (5 bases). The germline gives CDR1 SGHDN, CDR2 FVKESK. This CDR3 region has 14 residues. Trimming stripped 1 base from V and 2 bases from J, with 9 bases between. The CDR3 spells CASSQGLGAYEQYF. CDR3 in DNA: TGTGCCAGCAGCCAAGGTCTAGGGGCCTACGAGCAGTACTTC.

The V and J genes are TRBV7-6 and TRBJ2-1, with 7 bases matching TRBD1. V gave up 3 bases and J gave up 3 bases; unmatched junction bases: 5. The CDR3 covers 15 residues. Germline assignment: CDR1 SGHVS and CDR2 FNYEAQ. The CDR3 nucleotides read TGTGCCAGCAGCTTCGACAGGGCCGGCTACAATGAGCAGTTCTTC. This gives the protein CASSFDRAGYNEQFF. Full variable domain (outside the CDR3, taken from reference TRBV7-6 and TRBJ2-1): GAGVSQSPRYKVTKRGQDVALRCDPISGHVSLYWYRQALGQGPEFLTYFNYEAQQDKSGLPNDRFSAERPEGSISTLTIQRTEQRDSAMYRCASSFDRAGYNEQFFGPGTRLTVL.